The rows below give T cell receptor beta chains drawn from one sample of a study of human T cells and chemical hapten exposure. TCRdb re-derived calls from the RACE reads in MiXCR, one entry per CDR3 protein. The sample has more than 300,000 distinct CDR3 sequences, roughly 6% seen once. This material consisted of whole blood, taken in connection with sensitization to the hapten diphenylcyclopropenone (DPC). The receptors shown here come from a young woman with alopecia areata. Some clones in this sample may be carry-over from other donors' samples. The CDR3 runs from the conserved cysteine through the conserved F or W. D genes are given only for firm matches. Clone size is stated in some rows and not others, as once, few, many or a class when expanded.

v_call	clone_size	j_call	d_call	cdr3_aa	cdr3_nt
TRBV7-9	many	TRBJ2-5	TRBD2	CASSLVLAGGETQYF	TGTGCCAGCAGCTTAGTACTAGCGGGTGGAGAGACCCAGTACTTC
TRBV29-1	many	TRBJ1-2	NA	CSVEDPGDGGGYTF	TGCAGCGTTGAAGACCCGGGGGACGGAGGCGGCTACACCTTC
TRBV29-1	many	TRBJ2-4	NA	CSVESARDIQYF	TGCAGCGTTGAGTCAGCTCGAGACATTCAGTACTTC
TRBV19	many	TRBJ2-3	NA	CASTLRGELDTQYF	TGTGCCAGTACTCTCAGGGGGGAACTCGATACGCAGTATTTT
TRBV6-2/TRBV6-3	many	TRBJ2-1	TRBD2	CASGGGLLSEQFF	TGTGCCAGCGGGGGGGGACTTTTAAGTGAGCAGTTCTTC
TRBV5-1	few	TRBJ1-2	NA	CASSLWGGQENDGYTF	TGCGCCAGCAGCTTGTGGGGCGGGCAGGAGAATGATGGCTACACCTTC
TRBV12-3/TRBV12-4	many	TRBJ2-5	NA	CASRPGLSLFQYF	TGTGCCAGCAGACCGGGACTCTCCCTTTTCCAGTACTTC
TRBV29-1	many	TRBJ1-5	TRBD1	CSVGEQGGNQPQHF	TGCAGCGTTGGGGAACAGGGGGGCAATCAGCCCCAGCATTTT
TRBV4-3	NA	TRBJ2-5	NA	CASSQEVGGETQYF	TGCGCCAGCAGCCAAGAGGTCGGGGGAGAGACCCAGTACTTC
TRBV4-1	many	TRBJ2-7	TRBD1	CASSQITGTAYEQYF	TGCGCCAGCAGCCAAATTACCGGGACAGCCTACGAGCAGTACTTC
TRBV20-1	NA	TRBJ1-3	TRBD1	CSAFGQGNSGNTIYF	TGCAGTGCTTTCGGACAGGGGAACTCTGGAAACACCATATATTTT
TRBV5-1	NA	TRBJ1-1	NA	CASSLMVGETNTEAFF	TGCGCCAGCAGCTTAATGGTGGGGGAGACGAACACTGAAGCTTTCTTT
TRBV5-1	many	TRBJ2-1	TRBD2	CASSLGKAGGYNEQFF	TGCGCCAGCAGCTTGGGGAAAGCGGGGGGCTACAATGAGCAGTTCTTC
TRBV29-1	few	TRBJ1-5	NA	CSVAAVGRPQHF	TGCAGCGTTGCGGCAGTAGGTCGGCCCCAGCATTTT
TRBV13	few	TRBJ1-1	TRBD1	CASSLYRGPNTEAFF	TGTGCCAGCAGCTTGTACAGGGGGCCTAACACTGAAGCTTTCTTT
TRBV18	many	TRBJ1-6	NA	CASGESYNSPLHF	TGTGCCAGCGGAGAGAGCTATAATTCACCCCTCCACTTT
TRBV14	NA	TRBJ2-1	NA	CASSQDLGQASNEQFF	TGTGCCAGCAGCCAAGATTTGGGGCAGGCGAGCAATGAGCAGTTCTTC
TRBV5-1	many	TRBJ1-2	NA	CASTMEGDGSGYTF	TGCGCCAGCACAATGGAGGGTGACGGGTCTGGCTACACCTTC
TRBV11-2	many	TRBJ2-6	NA	CASSPFLGSGANVLTF	TGTGCCAGCAGCCCCTTTCTGGGCTCTGGGGCCAACGTCCTGACTTTC
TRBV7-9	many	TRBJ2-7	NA	CASSRRPLGQPTPGEQYF	TGTGCCAGCAGCCGAAGACCACTTGGGCAGCCCACCCCGGGGGAGCAGTACTTC
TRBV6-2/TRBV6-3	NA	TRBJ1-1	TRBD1	CASRLTGANTEAFF	TGTGCCAGCAGGCTGACAGGGGCGAACACTGAAGCTTTCTTT
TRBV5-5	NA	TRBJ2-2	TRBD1	CASSPNRGMNTGELFF	TGTGCCAGCAGCCCTAACAGGGGAATGAACACCGGGGAGCTGTTTTTT
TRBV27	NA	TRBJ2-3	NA	CASSFAAGGVSTDTQYF	TGTGCCAGCAGTTTCGCGGCCGGCGGTGTTAGCACAGATACGCAGTATTTT
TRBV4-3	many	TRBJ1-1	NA	CASSQDGVRVSEAFF	TGCGCCAGCAGCCAAGATGGAGTCAGGGTGTCTGAAGCTTTCTTT
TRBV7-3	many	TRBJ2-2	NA	CASTTKPAGELFF	TGTGCCAGCACCACTAAACCGGCCGGGGAGCTGTTTTTT
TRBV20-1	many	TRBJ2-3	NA	CSARVPGVGDTQYF	TGCAGTGCTAGAGTACCGGGGGTAGGAGATACGCAGTATTTT
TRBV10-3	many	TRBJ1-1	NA	CAIGSGTEAFF	TGTGCCATCGGGTCCGGAACAGAAGCTTTCTTT
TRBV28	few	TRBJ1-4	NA	CASRLIRGPSEKLFF	TGTGCCAGCAGGCTAATCAGGGGCCCCAGTGAAAAACTGTTTTTT
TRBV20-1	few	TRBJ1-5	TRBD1	CSAKGHGGQSVYSNQPQHF	TGCAGTGCTAAAGGTCATGGGGGACAGTCAGTTTATAGCAATCAGCCCCAGCATTTT
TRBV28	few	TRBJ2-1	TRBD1	CASWDRAGNEQFF	TGTGCCAGTTGGGACAGGGCGGGGAATGAGCAGTTCTTC
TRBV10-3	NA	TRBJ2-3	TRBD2	CAIGLAEIADTQYF	TGTGCCATCGGACTAGCGGAGATAGCAGATACGCAGTATTTT
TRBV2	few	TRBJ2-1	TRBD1	CASTQGEEYEQFF	TGTGCCAGCACACAGGGGGAGGAATATGAGCAGTTCTTC
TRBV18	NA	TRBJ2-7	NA	CASSPPGGLKGEQYF	TGTGCCAGCTCACCACCTGGGGGACTTAAAGGCGAGCAGTACTTC
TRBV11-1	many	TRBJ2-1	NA	CASSLSLLGGWEEQFF	TGTGCCAGCAGCTTATCTCTCCTAGGGGGATGGGAGGAGCAGTTCTTC
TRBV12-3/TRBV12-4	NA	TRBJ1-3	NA	CASPARTPGAGNTIYF	TGTGCCAGCCCCGCCCGGACTCCTGGGGCTGGAAACACCATATATTTT
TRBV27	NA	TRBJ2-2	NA	CASSKNGPNTGELFF	TGTGCCAGCAGCAAAAACGGACCGAACACCGGGGAGCTGTTTTTT
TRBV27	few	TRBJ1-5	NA	CASSLEGPGQPQHF	TGTGCCAGCAGTTTAGAGGGGCCGGGTCAGCCCCAGCATTTT
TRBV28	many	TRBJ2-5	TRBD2	CASSGGGETQYF	TGTGCCAGCAGTGGCGGGGGAGAGACCCAGTACTTC
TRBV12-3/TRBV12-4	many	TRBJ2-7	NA	CASRLGARSSYEQYF	TGTGCCAGCAGACTCGGCGCCAGGAGCTCCTACGAGCAGTACTTC
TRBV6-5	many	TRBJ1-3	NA	CASRDGNTIYF	TGTGCCAGCAGAGACGGAAACACCATATATTTT
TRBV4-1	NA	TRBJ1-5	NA	CASSQRPLGNQPQHF	TGCGCCAGCAGCCAGCGTCCCCTGGGGAATCAGCCCCAGCATTTT
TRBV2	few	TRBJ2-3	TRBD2	CASSEGIIAGAWGTDTQYF	TGTGCCAGCAGTGAAGGGATAATAGCGGGGGCCTGGGGCACAGATACGCAGTATTTT
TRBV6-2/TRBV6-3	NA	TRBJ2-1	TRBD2	CASSLWTSGVRSEQFF	TGTGCCAGCAGTTTGTGGACTAGCGGGGTACGGAGTGAGCAGTTCTTC
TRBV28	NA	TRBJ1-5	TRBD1	CASSLWTGPQPQHF	TGTGCCAGCAGTTTATGGACAGGGCCTCAGCCCCAGCATTTT
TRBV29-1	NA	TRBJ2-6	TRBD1	CSVAGTGASGANVLTF	TGCAGCGTTGCCGGGACAGGGGCTTCTGGGGCCAACGTCCTGACTTTC
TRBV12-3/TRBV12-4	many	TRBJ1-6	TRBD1	CASRTGVYSPLHF	TGTGCCAGCAGGACAGGGGTTTATTCACCCCTCCACTTT
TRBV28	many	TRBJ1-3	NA	CASRFSGNTIYF	TGTGCCAGCAGATTCTCTGGAAACACCATATATTTT
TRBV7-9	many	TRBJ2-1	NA	CASSSQLRKRDPEQFF	TGTGCCAGCAGCTCACAACTGCGCAAAAGGGACCCTGAGCAGTTCTTC
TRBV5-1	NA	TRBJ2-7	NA	CASSLMLPSSYEQYF	TGCGCCAGCAGCTTGATGTTGCCTTCTTCCTACGAGCAGTACTTC
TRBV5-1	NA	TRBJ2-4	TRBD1	CASSLAPQGASRGIQYF	TGCGCCAGCAGCTTGGCCCCACAGGGGGCGAGTAGGGGCATTCAGTACTTC
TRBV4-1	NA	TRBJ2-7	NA	CASSQDLPGANEQYF	TGCGCCAGCAGCCAAGATCTACCGGGGGCAAATGAGCAGTACTTC
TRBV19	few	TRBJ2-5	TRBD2	CASSSRGGGEETQYF	TGTGCCAGTAGTTCCCGCGGGGGTGGCGAAGAGACCCAGTACTTC
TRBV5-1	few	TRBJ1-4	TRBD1	CASSQTGPNEKLFF	TGCGCCAGCAGCCAGACAGGGCCTAATGAAAAACTGTTTTTT
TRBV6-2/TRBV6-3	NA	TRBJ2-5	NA	CASSQVGETQYF	TGTGCCAGCAGTCAGGTGGGCGAGACCCAGTACTTC
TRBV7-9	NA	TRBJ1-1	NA	CASSLAPGVNTEAFF	TGTGCCAGCAGCTTGGCACCGGGAGTCAACACTGAAGCTTTCTTT
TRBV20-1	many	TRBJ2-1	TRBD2	CSARDAGDYNEQFF	TGCAGTGCTAGAGATGCGGGGGACTACAATGAGCAGTTCTTC
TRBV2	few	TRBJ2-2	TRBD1	CASILRDRGRNGELFF	TGTGCCAGCATCCTCCGGGACAGGGGGCGGAACGGGGAGCTGTTTTTT
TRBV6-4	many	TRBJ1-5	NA	CASSEGDQHSNQPQHF	TGTGCCAGCAGTGAAGGTGATCAGCATAGCAATCAGCCCCAGCATTTT
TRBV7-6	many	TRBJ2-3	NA	CASSPFGAGPTDTQYF	TGTGCCAGCAGCCCCTTCGGGGCAGGGCCCACAGATACGCAGTATTTT